This T cell receptor beta chain was sequenced in a study of shared clonotypes between healthy human individuals. Study-wide results and limits: Richness estimates generally favored naive over memory subsets.

Only in-frame clones appear in the TCRdb table, and some are missing; sequencing was by immunoSEQ multiplex PCR. This sample has about 2.3 million clones, with 90% to 95% found just once. This clone has just one count. Its matching antigen is unknown. CDR3 length: 15 amino acids. The germline CDR1 and CDR2 sequences are SGHRS and YFSETQ. The V end was cut by 0 bases, the J end by 9 bases, with 16 bases between. Input material: naive CD4+ T cells from PBMCs. Subset defined: CD45RA+ positively selected. The J gene is TRBJ2-1, the V gene TRBV5-1, with D perhaps matching TRBD2 (6 bases). The receptor's source is a man aged 18 to 29 in good health. Some clones in this sample may be carry-over from other donors' samples. DNA of the CDR3: TGCGCCAGCAGCTTGGGACTAGGCCCTGCAATTGAGCAGTTCTTC. Protein sequence: CASSLGLGPAIEQFF.